This T cell receptor beta chain is from a study of beta chain features in type 1 diabetes. This CDR3 has 15 amino acids. V lost 0 bases and J 4 bases, leaving 13 bases between the germline ends. CDR1 and CDR2 (germline): MGHRA, YSYEKL. Sequencing targeted expressed TCRB transcripts, as all isolated RNA had been reverse transcribed. TCRdb keeps only in-frame clones here, not all; method: immunoSEQ multiplex PCR. The sample includes about 330,000 clones, 8% to 13% seen only once; the top ten take 0.015%. This sequence was found in a woman in her 30s in good health. This sequence joins TRBV4-1 and TRBJ2-7; D may be TRBD2 (6 bases). The sample was naive CD4+ T cells from blood. The CDR3 here is CASSQEVSGVYEQYF. Written as DNA, the CDR3 is TGCGCCAGCAGCCAAGAGGTGTCGGGAGTATACGAGCAGTACTTC.